The clone carrying this T cell receptor (beta chain) appeared a single time. The same CDR3 arises from other DNA sequences in this sample as well. The data derive from a study of cytomegalovirus exposure and HLA in healthy donors. Libraries were prepared by immunoSEQ multiplex PCR; TCRdb keeps only in-frame clonotypes and omits some of them. The sample has 200,000 or so clones, approximately 82% seen once. The CDR3 contains 13 residues. Per germline, CDR1 SEHNR and CDR2 FQNEAQ (reference sequence). The germline V and J ends were trimmed by 2 bases and 2 bases, with 6 bases remaining between them. This sequence originates from a woman aged 25 to 45 in good health and CMV-seropositive. The V gene is TRBV7-9, the J gene TRBJ1-2; D remains unclear. Sequenced material: PBMCs. The CDR3 sequence: CASSLTDNYGYTF. The CDR3 nucleotides are TGTGCCAGCAGCTTAACAGACAACTATGGCTACACCTTC.